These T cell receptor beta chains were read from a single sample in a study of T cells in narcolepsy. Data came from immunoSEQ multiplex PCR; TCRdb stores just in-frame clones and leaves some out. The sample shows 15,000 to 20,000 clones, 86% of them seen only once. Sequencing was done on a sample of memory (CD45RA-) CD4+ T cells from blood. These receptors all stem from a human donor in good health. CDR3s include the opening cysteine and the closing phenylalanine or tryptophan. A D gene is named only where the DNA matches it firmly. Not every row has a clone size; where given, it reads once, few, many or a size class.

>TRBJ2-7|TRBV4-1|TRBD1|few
CAIPDRVYEQYF
TGCGCCATTCCAGACAGGGTCTACGAGCAGTACTTC
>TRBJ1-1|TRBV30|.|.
CAWERGMNTEAFF
TGTGCCTGGGAAAGGGGAATGAACACTGAAGCTTTCTTT
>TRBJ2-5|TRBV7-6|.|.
CASSLAAGSETQYF
TGTGCCAGCAGCTTAGCTGCCGGCTCAGAGACCCAGTACTTC
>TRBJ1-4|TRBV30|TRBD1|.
CAWKGTGFGKLFF
TGTGCCTGGAAAGGGACAGGGTTCGGAAAACTGTTTTTT
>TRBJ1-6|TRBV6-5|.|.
CASSPLVRLGSPLHF
TGTGCCAGCAGTCCCCTGGTGAGATTGGGATCACCCCTCCACTTT
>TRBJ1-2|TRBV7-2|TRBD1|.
CASSLVLAGGGYTF
TGTGCCAGCAGCTTAGTTTTGGCAGGGGGTGGCTACACCTTC
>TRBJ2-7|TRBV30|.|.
CAWTGVWSSYEQYF
TGTGCCTGGACGGGCGTTTGGTCTTCCTACGAGCAGTACTTC
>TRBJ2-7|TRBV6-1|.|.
CASSVEGRWGEQYF
TGTGCCAGCAGTGTTGAGGGCAGGTGGGGCGAGCAGTACTTC
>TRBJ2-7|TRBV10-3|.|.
CAHGDHISEQYF
TGTGCTCACGGGGACCACATCTCCGAGCAGTACTTC
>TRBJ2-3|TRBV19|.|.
CASSQGASSTDTQYF
TGTGCCAGTAGTCAGGGCGCATCTAGCACAGATACGCAGTATTTT
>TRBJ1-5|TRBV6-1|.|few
CASSGDSGVGQPQHF
TGTGCCAGCAGTGGCGACTCGGGGGTTGGGCAGCCCCAGCATTTT
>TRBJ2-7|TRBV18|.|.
CASSPTPGSSYEQYF
TGTGCCAGCTCACCAACTCCCGGGAGCTCCTACGAGCAGTACTTC
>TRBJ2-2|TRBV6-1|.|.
CASRRSTGELFF
TGTGCCAGCAGACGAAGCACCGGGGAGCTGTTTTTT
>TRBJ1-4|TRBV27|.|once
CASSPNEKLFF
TGTGCCAGCAGTCCTAATGAAAAACTGTTTTTT
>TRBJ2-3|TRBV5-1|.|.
CASSLDFAGYTDTQYF
TGCGCCAGCAGCTTGGATTTTGCGGGGTACACAGATACGCAGTATTTT
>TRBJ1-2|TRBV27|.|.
CASSRAGYGYTF
TGTGCCAGCAGCAGGGCAGGTTATGGCTACACCTTC
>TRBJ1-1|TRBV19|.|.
CASSISGLSNTEAFF
TGTGCCAGTAGTATCTCGGGACTCTCGAACACTGAAGCTTTCTTT
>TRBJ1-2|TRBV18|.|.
CASSPFPGARTVGYGYTF
TGTGCCAGCTCACCATTCCCGGGCGCAAGAACTGTAGGCTATGGCTACACCTTC
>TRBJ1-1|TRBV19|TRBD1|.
CASSTQTGVTEAFF
TGTGCCAGTAGTACCCAGACAGGGGTCACTGAAGCTTTCTTT
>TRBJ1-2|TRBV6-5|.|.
CASRDPTGNYGYTF
TGTGCCAGCAGGGACCCGACAGGAAACTATGGCTACACCTTC
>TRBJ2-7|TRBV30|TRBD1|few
CAWKQGTYEQYF
TGTGCCTGGAAACAGGGGACCTACGAGCAGTACTTC
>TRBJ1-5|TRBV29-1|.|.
CSVSGGEYSNQPQHF
TGCAGCGTCTCGGGGGGGGAATATAGCAATCAGCCCCAGCATTTT
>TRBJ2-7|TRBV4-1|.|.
CASSQVNLGFSDEQYF
TGCGCCAGCAGCCAAGTAAATCTCGGGTTCAGTGACGAGCAGTACTTC
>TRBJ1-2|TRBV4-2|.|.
CASSLGKLGYTF
TGTGCCAGCAGCTTAGGGAAGTTGGGCTACACCTTC
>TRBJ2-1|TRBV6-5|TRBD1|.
CASSPTGQGLYEQFF
TGTGCCAGCAGTCCGACCGGACAGGGTCTCTATGAGCAGTTCTTC
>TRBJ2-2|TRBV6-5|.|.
CASSEREYGELFF
TGTGCCAGCAGCGAACGGGAGTACGGGGAGCTGTTTTTT
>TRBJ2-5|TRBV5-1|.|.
CASSIAGTEKETQYF
TGCGCCAGCAGCATCGCCGGGACGGAGAAGGAGACCCAGTACTTC
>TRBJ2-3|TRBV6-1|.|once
CASSVDRMDTQYF
TGTGCCAGCAGTGTAGACAGGATGGATACGCAGTATTTT
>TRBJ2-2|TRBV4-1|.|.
CASSLNVGVATGELFF
TGCGCCAGCAGCCTTAACGTGGGGGTTGCCACCGGGGAGCTGTTTTTT
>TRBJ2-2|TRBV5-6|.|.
CASSLVISGELFF
TGTGCCAGCAGCTTGGTTATCAGCGGGGAGCTGTTTTTT
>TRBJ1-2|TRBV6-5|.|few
CASRKEDYGYTF
TGTGCCAGCAGGAAAGAAGATTATGGCTACACCTTC
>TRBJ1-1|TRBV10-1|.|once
CASSEADPQGKAFF
TGCGCCAGCAGTGAGGCCGATCCGCAGGGAAAGGCTTTCTTT
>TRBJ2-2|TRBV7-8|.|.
CASSHWPGELFF
TGTGCCAGCAGCCATTGGCCCGGGGAGCTGTTTTTT
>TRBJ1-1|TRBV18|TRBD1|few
CASSPRQGIVNTEAFF
TGTGCCAGCTCACCACGACAGGGAATAGTGAACACTGAAGCTTTCTTT
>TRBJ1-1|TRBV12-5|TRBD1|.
CASGLVDRGRNTEAFF
TGTGCTAGTGGTTTGGTCGACAGGGGAAGAAACACTGAAGCTTTCTTT
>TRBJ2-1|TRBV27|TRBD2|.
CASRPTSGGYNEQFF
TGTGCCAGCAGGCCCACTAGCGGGGGGTACAATGAGCAGTTCTTC
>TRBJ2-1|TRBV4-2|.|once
CASSQDYGGPFEQFF
TGTGCCAGCAGCCAAGACTATGGGGGGCCCTTTGAGCAGTTCTTC
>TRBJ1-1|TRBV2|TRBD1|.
CASSSTYYRGNEAFF
TGTGCCAGCAGTTCCACCTACTACAGGGGTAATGAAGCTTTCTTT
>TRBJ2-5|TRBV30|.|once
CAWSVGGARETQYF
TGTGCCTGGAGTGTTGGGGGGGCGCGAGAGACCCAGTACTTC
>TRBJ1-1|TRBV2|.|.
CASSEAHAGQPRLNTEAFF
TGTGCCAGCAGTGAAGCTCACGCTGGACAGCCAAGGCTGAACACTGAAGCTTTCTTT
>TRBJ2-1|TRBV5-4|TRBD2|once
CASSLGLAGVRNEQFF
TGTGCCAGCAGCTTAGGTCTAGCGGGAGTTCGAAATGAGCAGTTCTTC
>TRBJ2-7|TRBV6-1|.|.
CASSSDSRSYEQYF
TGTGCCAGCAGTTCGGACAGCCGCTCCTACGAGCAGTACTTC
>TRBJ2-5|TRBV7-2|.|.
CASSLDPHGRRMTQYF
TGTGCCAGCAGCTTAGATCCACACGGCCGACGGATGACCCAGTACTTC
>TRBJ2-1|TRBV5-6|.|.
CASSRTESSYNEQFF
TGTGCCAGCAGTAGGACAGAATCTTCCTACAATGAGCAGTTCTTC
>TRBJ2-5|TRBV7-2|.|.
CASSGTRVIETQYF
TGTGCCAGCAGCGGAACCAGGGTGATAGAGACCCAGTACTTC
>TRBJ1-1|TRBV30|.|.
CAWSDLNTEAFF
TGTGCCTGGAGTGACCTGAACACTGAAGCTTTCTTT
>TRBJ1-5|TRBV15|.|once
CATSGRASNQPQHF
TGTGCCACCAGCGGCAGGGCGAGCAATCAGCCCCAGCATTTT
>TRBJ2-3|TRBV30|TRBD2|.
CAWRSGREEDTQYF
TGTGCCTGGAGGTCTGGGCGGGAGGAAGATACGCAGTATTTT
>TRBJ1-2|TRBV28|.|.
CASIDRGGYTF
TGTGCCAGCATCGATAGGGGGGGCTACACCTTC
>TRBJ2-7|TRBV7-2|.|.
CASSLDYLAAYEQYF
TGTGCCAGCAGCTTAGATTACCTAGCTGCCTACGAGCAGTACTTC
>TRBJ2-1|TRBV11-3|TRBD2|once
CASSFGGGTYNEQFF
TGTGCCAGCAGCTTCGGCGGGGGGACTTACAATGAGCAGTTCTTC
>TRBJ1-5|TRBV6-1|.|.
CASSDIRGGYQPQHF
TGTGCCAGCAGTGATATTCGGGGCGGTTATCAGCCCCAGCATTTT
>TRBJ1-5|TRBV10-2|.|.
CASRGEGSNQPQHF
TGCGCCAGCCGGGGCGAGGGAAGCAATCAGCCCCAGCATTTT
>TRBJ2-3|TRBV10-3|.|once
CAISLGEVDTQYF
TGTGCCATCAGCCTAGGGGAAGTGGATACGCAGTATTTT
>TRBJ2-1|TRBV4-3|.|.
CASSQEVVIYNEQFF
TGCGCCAGCAGCCAAGAGGTAGTAATCTACAATGAGCAGTTCTTC
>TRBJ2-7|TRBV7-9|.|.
CASSLDGVEQYF
TGTGCCAGCAGCTTAGATGGGGTCGAGCAGTACTTC
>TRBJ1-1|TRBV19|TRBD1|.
CASSTLTGGRGNTEAFF
TGTGCCAGTAGTACCCTGACAGGGGGTAGGGGGAACACTGAAGCTTTCTTT
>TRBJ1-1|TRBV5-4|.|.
CASSLETASPEAFF
TGTGCCAGCAGCTTGGAGACAGCAAGTCCTGAAGCTTTCTTT
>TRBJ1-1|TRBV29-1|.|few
CSVAGGAANTEAFF
TGCAGCGTTGCGGGCGGGGCAGCCAACACTGAAGCTTTCTTT